This TCR beta chain is from a study of regulatory T cells in long-lasting Graves disease. Looking at the study overall: Patients met the persistent Graves' disease definition after over 5 years of antithyroid drugs with positive TSH receptor antibodies.

Library construction for TCR beta used iRepertoire HTBI primers and Arm-PCR of CDR3 regions. TCRdb re-called the multiplex PCR reads through MiXCR, storing one row per CDR3 protein. This table has 700,000 or so distinct CDR3 sequences, around 30% appearing once. The table lists this clonotype with a few counts. The CDR3 has 14 residues. CDR1 is LNHDA and CDR2 is SQIVND in the germline V gene (reference sequence). V dropped 3 bases and J dropped 4 bases, with 9 bases sitting between them. Time point denoted: persistent/refractory GD, antithyroid drugs over 5 years with positive TRAb. PBMC RNA was the source of the TCR library.

The sequence was obtained from a female donor with Graves disease. Sequenced here: peripheral blood mononuclear cells (PBMCs), sampled when the disease was refractory, from a patient treated with antithyroid drugs. The V call is TRBV19, the J call TRBJ2-2, with D uncertain. The CDR3: CASSMNPGTGELFF. The CDR3 DNA is TGTGCCAGTAGTATGAACCCCGGCACCGGGGAGCTGTTTTTT.